These T cell receptor beta chains were read from a single sample in a study of shared clonotypes between healthy human individuals. The data were produced by immunoSEQ multiplex PCR, yet TCRdb's version contains in-frame clones alone and is incomplete. The table lists 2 million to 2.5 million clones, 90% to 96% of them singletons. Sequencing was performed on naive CD4+ T cells sorted from blood. Receptor source: a man aged 18 to 29 in good health. CDR3s include the opening cysteine and the closing phenylalanine or tryptophan. A D gene is named only where the DNA matches it firmly. Only some rows state a clone size, as once, few, many or a class for expanded clones.

V gene: TRBV18
J gene: TRBJ1-5
clone size: NA
D gene: TRBD1
CDR3 protein: CASSPGQAGQPQHF
CDR3 DNA: TGTGCCAGCTCACCCGGACAGGCTGGGCAGCCCCAGCATTTT

V gene: TRBV10-3
J gene: TRBJ1-6
clone size: few
D gene: TRBD1
CDR3 protein: CATGTVLDSPLHF
CDR3 DNA: TGTGCCACCGGGACAGTCCTTGATTCACCCCTCCACTTT

V gene: TRBV6-1
J gene: TRBJ1-1
clone size: once
D gene: TRBD1
CDR3 protein: CASSHRGLNTEAFF
CDR3 DNA: TGTGCCAGCAGTCACAGGGGGCTGAACACTGAAGCTTTCTTT

V gene: TRBV11-3
J gene: TRBJ2-2
clone size: few
D gene: TRBD1
CDR3 protein: CASSLGQGATGELFF
CDR3 DNA: TGTGCCAGCAGCTTAGGACAGGGGGCCACCGGGGAGCTGTTTTTT

V gene: TRBV9
J gene: TRBJ1-2
clone size: NA
D gene: TRBD1
CDR3 protein: CASSVDWGTGVTF
CDR3 DNA: TGTGCCAGCAGCGTAGATTGGGGGACAGGGGTCACCTTC

V gene: TRBV5-1
J gene: TRBJ2-3
clone size: NA
D gene: TRBD1
CDR3 protein: CASSLVPGQGTDTQYF
CDR3 DNA: TGCGCCAGCAGCTTGGTACCGGGACAGGGTACAGATACGCAGTATTTT

V gene: TRBV10-3
J gene: TRBJ2-7
clone size: NA
D gene: NA
CDR3 protein: CAISESKSSLQYSEQYF
CDR3 DNA: TGTGCCATCAGTGAGTCGAAGTCATCTCTCCAGTACTCCGAGCAGTACTTC

V gene: TRBV10-2
J gene: TRBJ2-6
clone size: NA
D gene: NA
CDR3 protein: CATAKLSGSGANVLTF
CDR3 DNA: TGCGCCACCGCAAAATTGAGCGGCTCTGGGGCCAACGTCCTGACTTTC

V gene: TRBV18
J gene: TRBJ2-1
clone size: NA
D gene: TRBD1
CDR3 protein: CASSVTGNEQFF
CDR3 DNA: TGTGCCAGCTCAGTGACAGGGAATGAGCAGTTCTTC

V gene: TRBV30
J gene: TRBJ2-7
clone size: NA
D gene: NA
CDR3 protein: CAWSGTAEQYF
CDR3 DNA: TGTGCCTGGAGTGGGACAGCCGAGCAGTACTTC

V gene: TRBV29-1
J gene: TRBJ2-2
clone size: NA
D gene: NA
CDR3 protein: CSVVTGPNTGELFF
CDR3 DNA: TGCAGCGTTGTAACAGGACCGAACACCGGGGAGCTGTTTTTT

V gene: TRBV2
J gene: TRBJ1-2
clone size: NA
D gene: TRBD1
CDR3 protein: CASSVDRANYGYTF
CDR3 DNA: TGTGCCAGCAGCGTGGACAGGGCTAACTATGGCTACACCTTC

V gene: TRBV7-9
J gene: TRBJ2-4
clone size: NA
D gene: TRBD1
CDR3 protein: CASSIQGENIQYF
CDR3 DNA: TGTGCCAGCAGCATACAGGGGGAAAACATTCAGTACTTC

V gene: TRBV2
J gene: TRBJ2-7
clone size: NA
D gene: NA
CDR3 protein: CASTKDTARTNEQYF
CDR3 DNA: TGTGCCAGCACCAAAGATACAGCTCGTACCAACGAGCAGTACTTC

V gene: TRBV6-6
J gene: TRBJ1-1
clone size: once
D gene: NA
CDR3 protein: CASSYDSLRGEAFF
CDR3 DNA: TGTGCCAGCAGTTACGACTCCCTGAGGGGAGAAGCTTTCTTT

V gene: TRBV7-3
J gene: TRBJ2-3
clone size: NA
D gene: NA
CDR3 protein: CASSIGLGGFSPDTQYF
CDR3 DNA: TGTGCCAGCAGCATCGGTCTGGGGGGCTTCTCCCCAGATACGCAGTATTTT

V gene: TRBV7-6
J gene: TRBJ2-1
clone size: NA
D gene: NA
CDR3 protein: CASSLNIPSSSYNEQFF
CDR3 DNA: TGTGCCAGCAGTTTAAACATCCCAAGCAGCTCCTACAATGAGCAGTTCTTC

V gene: TRBV18
J gene: TRBJ1-1
clone size: NA
D gene: TRBD1
CDR3 protein: CASSLRQGANTEAFF
CDR3 DNA: TGTGCCAGCTCACTCAGACAGGGGGCGAACACTGAAGCTTTCTTT

V gene: TRBV7-7
J gene: TRBJ2-1
clone size: NA
D gene: TRBD2
CDR3 protein: CASSLGLAGDNEQFF
CDR3 DNA: TGTGCTAGCAGCTTAGGGCTAGCGGGTGACAATGAGCAGTTCTTC

V gene: TRBV7-7
J gene: TRBJ2-7
clone size: NA
D gene: NA
CDR3 protein: CASSLASEGKQYF
CDR3 DNA: TGTGCTAGCAGCTTAGCCTCGGAGGGAAAGCAGTACTTC

V gene: TRBV5-1
J gene: TRBJ2-7
clone size: NA
D gene: TRBD1
CDR3 protein: CASSTGQGPYEQYF
CDR3 DNA: TGCGCCAGCAGCACCGGACAGGGACCCTACGAGCAGTACTTC

V gene: TRBV10-3
J gene: TRBJ1-5
clone size: NA
D gene: NA
CDR3 protein: CAISELVGSNQPQHF
CDR3 DNA: TGTGCCATCAGTGAGTTGGTGGGGAGTAATCAGCCCCAGCATTTT

V gene: TRBV11-2
J gene: TRBJ1-6
clone size: NA
D gene: TRBD1
CDR3 protein: CASSKRDSSPYSPLHF
CDR3 DNA: TGTGCCAGCAGCAAGCGGGACAGTTCCCCTTATTCACCCCTCCACTTT

V gene: TRBV29-1
J gene: TRBJ2-7
clone size: NA
D gene: NA
CDR3 protein: CSTLTGEGEQYF
CDR3 DNA: TGCAGCACCCTGACAGGGGAGGGGGAGCAGTACTTC

V gene: TRBV5-1
J gene: TRBJ2-7
clone size: NA
D gene: TRBD1
CDR3 protein: CASSLERQGTYEQYF
CDR3 DNA: TGCGCCAGCAGCTTGGAGCGACAGGGGACCTACGAGCAGTACTTC

V gene: TRBV7-6
J gene: TRBJ2-2
clone size: NA
D gene: NA
CDR3 protein: CASSVALVHQAGELFF
CDR3 DNA: TGTGCCAGCAGCGTCGCTTTGGTCCACCAGGCCGGGGAGCTGTTTTTT

V gene: TRBV5-4
J gene: TRBJ2-7
clone size: NA
D gene: NA
CDR3 protein: CASSFGGTLYEQYF
CDR3 DNA: TGTGCCAGCAGCTTCGGGGGTACCCTCTACGAGCAGTACTTC

V gene: TRBV7-2
J gene: TRBJ2-5
clone size: NA
D gene: TRBD2
CDR3 protein: CASSLVGLAGGTGETQYF
CDR3 DNA: TGTGCCAGCAGCTTAGTCGGCCTAGCGGGAGGAACGGGCGAGACCCAGTACTTC

V gene: TRBV5-4
J gene: TRBJ2-7
clone size: NA
D gene: TRBD1
CDR3 protein: CASSGGPGTGNYEQYF
CDR3 DNA: TGTGCCAGCAGCGGTGGTCCCGGGACAGGGAACTACGAGCAGTACTTC

V gene: TRBV27
J gene: TRBJ1-5
clone size: NA
D gene: TRBD1
CDR3 protein: CASRPNSYRGRQPQHF
CDR3 DNA: TGTGCCAGCAGGCCTAACAGTTACAGGGGACGTCAGCCCCAGCATTTT

V gene: TRBV5-1
J gene: TRBJ2-7
clone size: few
D gene: NA
CDR3 protein: CASSLVGTYEQYF
CDR3 DNA: TGCGCCAGCAGCTTGGTAGGAACCTACGAGCAGTACTTC

V gene: TRBV10-3
J gene: TRBJ2-2
clone size: NA
D gene: TRBD1
CDR3 protein: CAIGTGVTGELFF
CDR3 DNA: TGTGCCATCGGGACAGGGGTGACCGGGGAGCTGTTTTTT

V gene: TRBV7-2
J gene: TRBJ2-7
clone size: once
D gene: NA
CDR3 protein: CASSPPHKQYF
CDR3 DNA: TGTGCCAGCAGCCCCCCCCACAAGCAGTACTTC

V gene: TRBV27
J gene: TRBJ1-4
clone size: NA
D gene: NA
CDR3 protein: CASSFTTGGSNEKLFF
CDR3 DNA: TGTGCCAGCAGTTTCACGACAGGCGGTTCTAATGAAAAACTGTTTTTT

V gene: TRBV6-1
J gene: TRBJ2-7
clone size: NA
D gene: NA
CDR3 protein: CASSRSGTYEQYF
CDR3 DNA: TGTGCCAGCAGTAGATCCGGGACCTACGAGCAGTACTTC

V gene: TRBV5-1
J gene: TRBJ2-5
clone size: NA
D gene: TRBD2
CDR3 protein: CASSSPTSGLYF
CDR3 DNA: TGCGCCAGCAGCTCGCCTACTAGCGGGCTCTACTTC

V gene: TRBV2
J gene: TRBJ1-5
clone size: NA
D gene: NA
CDR3 protein: CASSERWSNQPQHF
CDR3 DNA: TGTGCCAGCAGCGAAAGGTGGAGCAATCAGCCCCAGCATTTT

V gene: TRBV10-3
J gene: TRBJ2-2
clone size: NA
D gene: NA
CDR3 protein: CAIRRGREYKTGELFF
CDR3 DNA: TGTGCCATCAGAAGGGGCCGGGAGTACAAGACCGGGGAGCTGTTTTTT

V gene: TRBV30
J gene: TRBJ2-1
clone size: NA
D gene: NA
CDR3 protein: CAWRRDGNEQFF
CDR3 DNA: TGTGCCTGGAGGAGAGACGGGAATGAGCAGTTCTTC

V gene: TRBV5-5
J gene: TRBJ2-2
clone size: NA
D gene: NA
CDR3 protein: CASSPVGDTGELFF
CDR3 DNA: TGTGCCAGCAGCCCAGTAGGGGACACCGGGGAGCTGTTTTTT

V gene: TRBV5-4
J gene: TRBJ2-3
clone size: NA
D gene: NA
CDR3 protein: CASSRGQFTDTQYF
CDR3 DNA: TGTGCCAGCAGCCGAGGACAGTTCACAGATACGCAGTATTTT

V gene: TRBV5-1
J gene: TRBJ2-1
clone size: NA
D gene: TRBD1
CDR3 protein: CASSLRPQGSSYNEQFF
CDR3 DNA: TGCGCCAGCAGCTTGAGACCACAGGGGAGCTCCTACAATGAGCAGTTCTTC

V gene: TRBV28
J gene: TRBJ2-7
clone size: NA
D gene: NA
CDR3 protein: CASNPRARSYEQYF
CDR3 DNA: TGTGCCAGCAACCCCCGGGCCCGTTCCTACGAGCAGTACTTC

V gene: TRBV4-1
J gene: TRBJ2-2
clone size: NA
D gene: TRBD2
CDR3 protein: CASSQDRASGMNTGELFF
CDR3 DNA: TGCGCCAGCAGCCAAGATCGGGCTAGCGGAATGAACACCGGGGAGCTGTTTTTT

V gene: TRBV30
J gene: TRBJ1-6
clone size: once
D gene: NA
CDR3 protein: CAWESGSYNSPLHF
CDR3 DNA: TGTGCCTGGGAGTCGGGCTCCTATAATTCACCCCTCCACTTT

V gene: TRBV11-2
J gene: TRBJ1-2
clone size: few
D gene: NA
CDR3 protein: CASSLGGGGYTF
CDR3 DNA: TGTGCCAGCAGCTTAGGAGGAGGCGGCTACACCTTC

V gene: TRBV11-2
J gene: TRBJ2-7
clone size: NA
D gene: TRBD2
CDR3 protein: CASSLVPGLALEQYF
CDR3 DNA: TGTGCCAGCAGCTTAGTACCGGGACTAGCTCTCGAGCAGTACTTC

V gene: TRBV10-3
J gene: TRBJ2-7
clone size: NA
D gene: NA
CDR3 protein: CAIRDKDTNTYEQYF
CDR3 DNA: TGTGCCATCAGGGATAAGGACACTAACACCTACGAGCAGTACTTC

V gene: TRBV6-5
J gene: TRBJ1-1
clone size: NA
D gene: NA
CDR3 protein: CASSRDGGVAFF
CDR3 DNA: TGTGCCAGCAGTAGGGACGGGGGAGTAGCTTTCTTT

V gene: TRBV5-6
J gene: TRBJ1-6
clone size: NA
D gene: TRBD1
CDR3 protein: CASSPDRRNSPLHF
CDR3 DNA: TGTGCCAGCAGCCCGGACAGGCGGAATTCACCCCTCCACTTT

V gene: TRBV7-9
J gene: TRBJ2-7
clone size: once
D gene: NA
CDR3 protein: CASSFPEGNSYEQYF
CDR3 DNA: TGTGCCAGCAGCTTTCCGGAGGGTAACTCCTACGAGCAGTACTTC

V gene: TRBV28
J gene: TRBJ1-3
clone size: NA
D gene: TRBD1
CDR3 protein: CASSLPQGVGNTIYF
CDR3 DNA: TGTGCCAGCAGCTTACCACAGGGGGTGGGAAACACCATATATTTT

V gene: TRBV28
J gene: TRBJ2-1
clone size: NA
D gene: TRBD1
CDR3 protein: CASSFRGQGGSEQFF
CDR3 DNA: TGTGCCAGCAGTTTTAGGGGACAGGGGGGAAGTGAGCAGTTCTTC

V gene: TRBV6-1
J gene: TRBJ1-6
clone size: NA
D gene: NA
CDR3 protein: CASSATIDNSPLHF
CDR3 DNA: TGTGCCAGCAGTGCTACGATAGATAATTCACCCCTCCACTTT

V gene: TRBV5-1
J gene: TRBJ2-7
clone size: NA
D gene: NA
CDR3 protein: CASSLNPSITPNEQYF
CDR3 DNA: TGCGCCAGCAGCTTGAACCCCTCAATAACTCCAAACGAGCAGTACTTC

V gene: TRBV7-2
J gene: TRBJ2-5
clone size: once
D gene: NA
CDR3 protein: CASSFLLRAPETQYF
CDR3 DNA: TGTGCCAGCAGCTTCCTCTTGAGAGCTCCCGAGACCCAGTACTTC